This T cell receptor beta chain derives from a study of tumor-infiltrating lymphocytes in oesophageal squamous cell carcinoma. V dropped 5 bases and J dropped 0 bases, with 12 bases sitting between them. This CDR3 has 15 residues. Germline CDR1 is SGHTA and CDR2 is FQGNSA. This clonotype showed up just a few times. TCRdb reprocessed the PCR reads with MiXCR, giving one entry per CDR3 protein. The repertoire consists of 12,000 or so distinct CDR3 sequences, with 45% to 65% occurring once and the leading ten covering 34%. The TCR comes from a female donor with esophageal squamous cell carcinoma. The chain combines TRBV7-2 with TRBJ2-3; a possible D gene is TRBD2 (5 bases). The material sequenced was esophageal tumor tissue. Here the CDR3 reads CASSPDYLSTDTQYF. CDR3 in DNA: TGTGCCAGCAGCCCAGACTACCTTAGCACAGATACGCAGTATTTT. Using reference TRBV7-2 and TRBJ2-3 for the parts outside the CDR3, the full variable domain is GAGVSQSPSNKVTEKGKDVELRCDPISGHTALYWYRQSLGQGLEFLIYFQGNSAPDKSGLPSDRFSAERTGGSVSTLTIQRTQQEDSAVYLCASSPDYLSTDTQYFGPGTRLTVL.